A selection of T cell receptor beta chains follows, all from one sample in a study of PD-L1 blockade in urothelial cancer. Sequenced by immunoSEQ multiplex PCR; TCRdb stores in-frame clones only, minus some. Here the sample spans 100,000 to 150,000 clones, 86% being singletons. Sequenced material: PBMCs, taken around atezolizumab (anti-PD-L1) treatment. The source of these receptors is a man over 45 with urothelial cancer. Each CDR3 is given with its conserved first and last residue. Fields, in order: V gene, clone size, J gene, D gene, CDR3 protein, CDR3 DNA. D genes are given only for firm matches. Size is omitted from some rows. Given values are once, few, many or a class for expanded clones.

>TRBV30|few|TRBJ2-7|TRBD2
CAWSVRLADEQYF
TGTGCCTGGAGTGTACGGCTAGCGGACGAGCAGTACTTC
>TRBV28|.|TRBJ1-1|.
CASSFSLARVTNTEAFF
TGTGCCAGCAGTTTTTCCCTGGCGCGGGTAACGAACACTGAAGCTTTCTTT
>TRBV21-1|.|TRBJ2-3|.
CASSKVQESTDTQYF
TGTGCCAGCAGCAAGGTTCAGGAAAGCACAGATACGCAGTATTTT
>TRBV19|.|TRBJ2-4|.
CASSIGTVKNIQYF
TGTGCCAGTAGTATAGGGACAGTTAAAAACATTCAGTACTTC
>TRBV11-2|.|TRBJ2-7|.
CASSLREFGSYEQYF
TGTGCCAGCAGCTTACGGGAATTCGGCTCCTACGAGCAGTACTTC
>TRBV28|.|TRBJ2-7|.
CASRPSSGQGPTYEQYF
TGTGCCAGCAGGCCCTCCTCGGGACAAGGCCCAACCTACGAGCAGTACTTC
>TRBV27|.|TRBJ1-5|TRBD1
CASSPIDRGDDQPQHF
TGTGCCAGCAGTCCGATTGACAGGGGTGATGATCAGCCCCAGCATTTT
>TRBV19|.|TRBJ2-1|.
CASTDRQAQGQFF
TGTGCCAGTACAGACCGGCAAGCACAGGGGCAGTTCTTC
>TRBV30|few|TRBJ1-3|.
CAWMSALGAGNTIYF
TGTGCCTGGATGAGTGCTTTGGGCGCTGGAAACACCATATATTTT
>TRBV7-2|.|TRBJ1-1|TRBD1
CASSEQGAVTEAFF
TGTGCCAGCAGCGAACAGGGGGCGGTTACTGAAGCTTTCTTT
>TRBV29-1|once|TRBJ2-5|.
CSVRGPQETQYF
TGCAGCGTCCGAGGGCCCCAAGAGACCCAGTACTTC
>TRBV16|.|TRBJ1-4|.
CASSQQGTTNEKLFF
TGTGCCAGCAGCCAACAGGGAACAACTAATGAAAAACTGTTTTTT
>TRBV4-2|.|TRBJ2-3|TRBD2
CASSQVGSGTSGKYTQYF
TGTGCCAGCAGCCAAGTCGGGAGCGGGACTAGCGGGAAGTATACGCAGTATTTT
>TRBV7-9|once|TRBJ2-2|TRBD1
CASIATGATGELFF
TGTGCCAGCATTGCGACAGGGGCCACCGGGGAGCTGTTTTTT
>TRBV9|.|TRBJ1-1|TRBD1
CASSSHRGDTEAFF
TGTGCCAGCAGCTCACACAGGGGAGACACTGAAGCTTTCTTT
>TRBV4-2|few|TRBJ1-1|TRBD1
CASSQADRVGNTEAFF
TGTGCCAGCAGCCAAGCCGACAGGGTAGGGAACACTGAAGCTTTCTTT
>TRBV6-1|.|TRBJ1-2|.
CASSKRDGYTF
TGTGCCAGCTCCAAGCGGGATGGCTACACCTTC